The sequence of this T cell receptor beta chain was determined in a study of Ad26.COV2.S vaccination and SARS-CoV-2 variants. Method: immunoSEQ multiplex PCR; TCRdb's copy keeps in-frame clones and lacks some. The sample has about 390,000 clones; approximately 86% are singletons. The sample's treatment: over 15 received Ad26.COV2.S at low or high dose, single or two shots; roughly five received placebo; per-sample allocation not given. Collection of samples fell on day 63 after the first vaccine or placebo injection. V lost 0 bases and J 7 bases, leaving 16 bases between the germline ends. Looked up from germline, CDR1 is SGHAT and CDR2 is FQNNGV. CDR3 size: 17 residues.

The V and J genes are TRBV11-2 and TRBJ1-6, with D maybe TRBD1 (5 bases). This clonotype originated in a person between 18 and 59 years old who received the Ad26.COV2.S COVID-19 vaccine or a placebo. The sample was peripheral blood, taken in a trial of Ad26.COV2.S vaccine versus placebo. For the CDR3, the DNA is TGTGCCAGCAGCTTAGAAGGAATGGCGGGGGGAAATTCACCCCTCCACTTT. It is translated as CASSLEGMAGGNSPLHF.